The clone carrying this T cell receptor beta chain was seen ten or more times. Its antigen is still unknown. This specimen comes from a study of T-cell memory formation after mild COVID-19. Germline V CDR1 and CDR2: SGHRS, YFSETQ. V gave up 5 bases and J gave up 5 bases; unmatched junction bases: 7. CDR3 length equals 13 residues. Whole-study findings and limits: Contracting clones localized mainly to CM and EM when CD4+ and mainly to EMRA when CD8+.

Each CDR3 protein gets one entry after TCRdb re-called the 5' RACE reads with MiXCR. The profile covers 280,000 or so distinct CDR3 sequences, with around 17% appearing a single time and about 23% taken by the ten largest. The genes are TRBV5-1 and TRBJ2-7; 7 positions match TRBD2. The sequencing sample was made of PBMCs or a T cell subset sorted from them (not recorded which). This clonotype was sampled from a man in his late teens or twenties who had mild COVID-19 (a few samples of this study predate the infection). Cell type and time point are not known. The CDR3, as DNA: TGCGCCAGCAGTACCGAGCGGGGAGACGAGCAGTACTTC. Residues: CASSTERGDEQYF.